This T cell receptor beta chain is from a study of regulatory T cells in long-lasting Graves disease. Findings and caveats of the study: Persistent disease samples used TRBV28, TRBJ1-2 and TRBJ2-5 preferentially.

The germline CDR1 and CDR2 sequences are DFQATT and SNEGSKA (reference sequence). There are 16 residues in the CDR3. The germline V and J ends were trimmed by 0 bases and 4 bases, with 18 bases remaining between them. The TCR beta library used iRepertoire HTBI primers with Arm-PCR amplification of CDR3. Using its own MiXCR run on the multiplex PCR reads, TCRdb lists one record per CDR3 protein. This table holds around 500,000 distinct CDR3 sequences, approximately 12% found once. This clonotype was seen more than once but under ten times. The antigen is unknown. Stated time point: newly diagnosed GD, antithyroid drugs for less than 3 months. From PBMCs, RNA was extracted and then used to make the TCR library. These sequences were also reported in another study, on T cells in Graves' hyperthyroidism and ophthalmopathy. According to that study: Graves' hyperthyroidism showing no ophthalmopathy progression within 18 months was considered stable.

The sequenced sample was peripheral blood mononuclear cells (PBMCs), obtained at new diagnosis, from a patient treated with antithyroid drugs. The genes are TRBV20-1 and TRBJ1-1; D is unresolved. This TCR was recovered from a woman aged 30 to 39 with Graves disease. CDR3 in DNA: TGCAGTGCTAGAGATCGGAGTCCACGGATGGGCACTGAAGCTTTCTTT. Translating it yields CSARDRSPRMGTEAFF.